This T cell receptor beta chain was identified during a study of blood T cell repertoires in COVID-19. The overall study: Samples came from the United States, Italy and Spain, spanning acute and convalescent COVID-19.

Original processing methods: For nucleated cells, counts were estimated from reference gene primer amplification. Assay: immunoSEQ multiplex PCR; the TCRdb copy retains only in-frame clones and omits some. For V, J and clone size, that table is used; D and trimming come from the DNA. The data hold 150,000 to 200,000 clones, with roughly 87% observed a single time. Germline CDR1 MGHRA, CDR2 YSYEKL. The CDR3 is 14 amino acids. V shed 1 base and J shed 7 bases, with 11 bases lying between them. The sample holds one count of this clone. Sequencing used peripheral blood. This receptor was identified in a woman in her fifties or sixties with COVID-19, enrolled during active disease. The chain has TRBV4-1 and TRBJ1-5; D gene uncertain. CDR3 in DNA: TGCGCCAGCAGCCAAGGGCCGCGGGAACAGCCCCAGCATTTT. The encoded protein is CASSQGPREQPQHF.